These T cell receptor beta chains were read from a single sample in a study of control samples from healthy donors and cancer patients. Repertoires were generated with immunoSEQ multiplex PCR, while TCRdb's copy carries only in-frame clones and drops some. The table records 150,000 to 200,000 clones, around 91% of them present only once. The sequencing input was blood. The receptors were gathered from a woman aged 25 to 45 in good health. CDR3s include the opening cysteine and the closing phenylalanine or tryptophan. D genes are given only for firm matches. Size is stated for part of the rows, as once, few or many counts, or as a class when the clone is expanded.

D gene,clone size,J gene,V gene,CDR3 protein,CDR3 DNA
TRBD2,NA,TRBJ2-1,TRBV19,CASSWSSGGFYNEQFF,TGTGCCAGTAGTTGGTCTAGCGGGGGGTTCTACAATGAGCAGTTCTTC
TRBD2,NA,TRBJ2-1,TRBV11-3,CASSSDLAGVIHEQFF,TGTGCCAGCAGCTCAGATCTAGCGGGAGTTATCCATGAGCAGTTCTTC
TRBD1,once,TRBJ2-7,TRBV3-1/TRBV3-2,CASSQGTVLSYEQYF,TGTGCCAGCAGCCAGGGGACAGTCCTATCCTACGAGCAGTACTTC
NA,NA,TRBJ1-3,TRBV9,CASSVAGGAGNTIYF,TGTGCCAGCAGCGTAGCGGGGGGCGCCGGAAACACCATATATTTT
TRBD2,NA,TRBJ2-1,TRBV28,CASSSPGLAGVGNNEQFF,TGTGCCAGCAGTTCCCCGGGACTAGCGGGAGTAGGGAACAATGAGCAGTTCTTC
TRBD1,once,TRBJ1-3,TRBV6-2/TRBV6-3,CASSRDSAGNTIYF,TGTGCCAGCAGTCGGGACAGCGCTGGAAACACCATATATTTT
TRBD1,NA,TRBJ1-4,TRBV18,CASSPLSGTATNEKLFF,TGTGCCAGCTCACCACTTTCCGGGACAGCAACTAATGAAAAACTGTTTTTT
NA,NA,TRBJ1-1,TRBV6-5,CASSYATNTEAFF,TGTGCCAGCAGTTACGCGACAAACACTGAAGCTTTCTTT
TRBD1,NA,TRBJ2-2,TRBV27,CASSLSQGSTGELFF,TGTGCCAGCAGTTTATCACAGGGGAGCACCGGGGAGCTGTTTTTT
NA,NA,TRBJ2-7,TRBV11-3,CASSLADEYEQYF,TGTGCCAGCAGCTTAGCTGACGAGTACGAGCAGTACTTC
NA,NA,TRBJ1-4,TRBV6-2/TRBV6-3,CASSRRNYISNEKLFF,TGTGCCAGCAGTCGACGGAACTATATCTCTAATGAAAAACTGTTTTTT
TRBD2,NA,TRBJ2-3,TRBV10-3,CAITPSGGTDTQYF,TGTGCCATCACCCCTAGCGGGGGCACAGATACGCAGTATTTT
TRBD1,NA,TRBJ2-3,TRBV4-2,CASSQERQGADTQYF,TGTGCCAGCAGCCAAGAGCGCCAGGGGGCAGATACGCAGTATTTT
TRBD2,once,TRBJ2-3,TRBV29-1,CSVESGGAGDTQYF,TGCAGCGTTGAGTCGGGGGGGGCGGGAGATACGCAGTATTTT
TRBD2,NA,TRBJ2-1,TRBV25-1,CASSESTTGGPHEQFF,TGTGCCAGCAGTGAATCAACAACGGGGGGGCCGCATGAGCAGTTCTTC
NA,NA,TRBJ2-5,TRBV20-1,CSASWGAETQYF,TGCAGTGCTAGTTGGGGAGCAGAGACCCAGTACTTC
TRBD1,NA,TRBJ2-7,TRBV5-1,CASSLGQGGYEQYF,TGCGCCAGCAGCCTGGGACAGGGGGGGTACGAGCAGTACTTC
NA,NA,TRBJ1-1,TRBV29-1,CSVGGGGLMNTEAFF,TGCAGCGTTGGGGGTGGGGGACTGATGAACACTGAAGCTTTCTTT
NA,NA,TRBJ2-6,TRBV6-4,CASSDSAGKANVLTF,TGTGCCAGCAGTGACTCGGCAGGGAAGGCCAACGTCCTGACTTTC
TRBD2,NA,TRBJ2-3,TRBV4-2,CASSQERSGGARTDTQYF,TGTGCCAGCAGCCAAGAGAGGAGCGGGGGGGCCCGAACAGATACGCAGTATTTT
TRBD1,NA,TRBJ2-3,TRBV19,CASSRTGRTDTQYF,TGTGCCAGTAGTAGGACAGGGCGCACAGATACGCAGTATTTT
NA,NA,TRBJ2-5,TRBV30,CAWSVRTTQETQYF,TGTGCCTGGAGTGTACGGACTACCCAAGAGACCCAGTACTTC
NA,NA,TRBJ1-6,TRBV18,CASSPSGRSNSPLHF,TGTGCCAGCTCACCATCGGGACGGAGTAATTCACCCCTCCACTTT
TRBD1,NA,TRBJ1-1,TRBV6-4,CASSDSGTGGTEAFF,TGTGCCAGCAGTGACTCGGGTACAGGGGGGACTGAAGCTTTCTTT
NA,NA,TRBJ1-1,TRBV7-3,CASSLMGGRMNTEAFF,TGTGCCAGCAGCTTAATGGGGGGGCGCATGAACACTGAAGCTTTCTTT
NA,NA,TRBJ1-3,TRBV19,CASSMLRIGNTIYF,TGTGCCAGTAGTATGCTCAGGATCGGAAACACCATATATTTT
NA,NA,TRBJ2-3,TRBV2,CASILSTDTQYF,TGTGCCAGCATCCTTAGCACAGATACGCAGTATTTT
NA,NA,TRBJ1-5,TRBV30,CAWSVDSSNQPQHF,TGTGCCTGGAGTGTAGACAGTAGCAATCAGCCCCAGCATTTT
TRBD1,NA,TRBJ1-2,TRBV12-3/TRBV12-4,CASSPDRDYGYTF,TGTGCCAGCAGTCCGGACAGGGACTATGGCTACACCTTC
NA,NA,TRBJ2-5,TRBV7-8,CASSLVQVRLETQYF,TGTGCCAGCAGCTTAGTTCAGGTCCGGTTGGAGACCCAGTACTTC
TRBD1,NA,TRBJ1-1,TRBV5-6,CASSFRRGRNTEAFF,TGTGCCAGCAGCTTCAGGAGGGGGCGGAACACTGAAGCTTTCTTT
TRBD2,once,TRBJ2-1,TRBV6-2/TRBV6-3,CASSKPGLAASSYNEQFF,TGTGCCAGCAGTAAGCCGGGACTAGCGGCAAGCTCCTACAATGAGCAGTTCTTC
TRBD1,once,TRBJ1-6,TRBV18,CASSRDRDSPLHF,TGTGCCAGCTCACGTGACAGGGATTCACCCCTCCACTTT
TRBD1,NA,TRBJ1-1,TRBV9,CASSAGTGGRDTEAFF,TGTGCCAGCAGCGCCGGGACAGGGGGCCGGGACACTGAAGCTTTCTTT
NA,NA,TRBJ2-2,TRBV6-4,CASSDGQTGELFF,TGTGCCAGCAGTGACGGTCAGACCGGGGAGCTGTTTTTT
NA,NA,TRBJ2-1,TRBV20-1,CSAGTYNEQFF,TGCAGTGCGGGGACATACAATGAGCAGTTCTTC
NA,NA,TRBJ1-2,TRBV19,CASSTVTASNYGYTF,TGTGCCAGTAGTACCGTGACAGCTTCTAACTATGGCTACACCTTC